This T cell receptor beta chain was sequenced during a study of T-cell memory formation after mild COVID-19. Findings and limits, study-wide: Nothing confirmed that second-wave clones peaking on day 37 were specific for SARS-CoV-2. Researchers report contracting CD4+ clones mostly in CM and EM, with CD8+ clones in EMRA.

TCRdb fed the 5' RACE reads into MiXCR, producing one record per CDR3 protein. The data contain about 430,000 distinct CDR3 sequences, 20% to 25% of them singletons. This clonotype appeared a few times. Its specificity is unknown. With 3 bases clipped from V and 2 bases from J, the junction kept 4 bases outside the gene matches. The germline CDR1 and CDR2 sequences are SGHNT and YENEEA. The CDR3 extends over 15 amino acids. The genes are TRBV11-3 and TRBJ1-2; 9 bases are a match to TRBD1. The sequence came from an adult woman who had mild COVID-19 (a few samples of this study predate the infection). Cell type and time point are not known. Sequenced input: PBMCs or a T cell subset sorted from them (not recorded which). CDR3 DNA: TGTGCCAGCAGCTTTACAGGGGGCGCCAACTATGGCTACACCTTC. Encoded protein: CASSFTGGANYGYTF.